These T cell receptor beta chains were read from a single sample in a study of T-cell memory formation after mild COVID-19. MiXCR, applied by TCRdb to the 5' RACE reads, yields one record per CDR3 protein. The sample contains 300,000 to 350,000 distinct CDR3 sequences, around an eighth of which appear only once. The specimen was PBMCs or a T cell subset sorted from them (not recorded which). Receptor source: a man aged 18-30 years who had mild COVID-19 (a few samples of this study predate the infection). Cell type and time point are not known. CDR3s include the opening cysteine and the closing phenylalanine or tryptophan. D genes are given only for firm matches. Expanded clones get a size class; other rows say once, few or many, or leave the size out.

d_gene: NA
v_gene: TRBV3-1
abundance: NA
j_gene: TRBJ2-7
CDR3aa: CASSPLGGPTAYEQYF
CDR3nt: TGTGCCAGCAGCCCTCTCGGAGGGCCAACAGCCTACGAGCAGTACTTC

d_gene: NA
v_gene: TRBV11-2
abundance: NA
j_gene: TRBJ1-6
CDR3aa: CASSLDRGGSLHF
CDR3nt: TGTGCCAGCAGCTTAGACAGAGGCGGTTCCCTCCACTTT

d_gene: NA
v_gene: TRBV19
abundance: NA
j_gene: TRBJ2-6
CDR3aa: CASSIGPNSGANVLTF
CDR3nt: TGTGCCAGTAGTATAGGTCCCAACTCTGGGGCCAACGTCCTGACTTTC

d_gene: TRBD2
v_gene: TRBV2
abundance: NA
j_gene: TRBJ2-3
CDR3aa: CASDNSGGALNTQYF
CDR3nt: TGTGCCAGCGATAATAGCGGGGGGGCCTTAAATACGCAGTATTTT

d_gene: NA
v_gene: TRBV5-4
abundance: NA
j_gene: TRBJ1-2
CDR3aa: CASSLGGSQNYGYTF
CDR3nt: TGTGCCAGCAGCTTGGGCGGTTCACAGAACTATGGCTACACCTTC

d_gene: TRBD2
v_gene: TRBV12-3/TRBV12-4
abundance: few
j_gene: TRBJ2-3
CDR3aa: CASSFFTLAGGLTDTQYF
CDR3nt: TGTGCCAGCAGTTTCTTCACGCTAGCGGGGGGACTCACAGATACGCAGTATTTT

d_gene: NA
v_gene: TRBV28
abundance: few
j_gene: TRBJ2-2
CDR3aa: CASTYRAELFF
CDR3nt: TGTGCCAGCACATACCGGGCGGAGCTGTTTTTT

d_gene: NA
v_gene: TRBV6-5
abundance: NA
j_gene: TRBJ2-5
CDR3aa: CASSFGRGPTETQYF
CDR3nt: TGTGCCAGCAGTTTCGGTCGGGGGCCAACGGAGACCCAGTACTTC

d_gene: NA
v_gene: TRBV2
abundance: few
j_gene: TRBJ2-3
CDR3aa: CASSALWDTQYF
CDR3nt: TGTGCCAGCAGTGCCCTTTGGGATACGCAGTATTTT

d_gene: NA
v_gene: TRBV5-1
abundance: few
j_gene: TRBJ2-2
CDR3aa: CASGAAGELFF
CDR3nt: TGCGCCAGCGGTGCGGCTGGGGAGCTGTTTTTT

d_gene: TRBD1
v_gene: TRBV9
abundance: few
j_gene: TRBJ2-7
CDR3aa: CASSAGTGLYSYEQYF
CDR3nt: TGTGCCAGCAGCGCGGGGACAGGTTTATACTCCTACGAGCAGTACTTC

d_gene: NA
v_gene: TRBV19
abundance: NA
j_gene: TRBJ2-2
CDR3aa: CASRGGGVLTGELFF
CDR3nt: TGTGCCAGTAGGGGAGGGGGAGTTTTAACCGGGGAGCTGTTTTTT

d_gene: NA
v_gene: TRBV21-1
abundance: few
j_gene: TRBJ2-3
CDR3aa: CASSKGPLRDRGNTDTQYF
CDR3nt: TGTGCCAGCAGCAAAGGGCCTCTCCGGGATAGAGGAAACACAGATACGCAGTATTTT

d_gene: TRBD2
v_gene: TRBV10-2
abundance: few
j_gene: TRBJ2-3
CDR3aa: CASRPGLGTQYF
CDR3nt: TGCGCCAGCAGGCCGGGACTAGGGACGCAGTATTTT

d_gene: NA
v_gene: TRBV11-2
abundance: few
j_gene: TRBJ2-3
CDR3aa: CASSLGGGPDTQYF
CDR3nt: TGTGCCAGCAGCTTAGGGGGGGGCCCAGATACGCAGTATTTT

d_gene: NA
v_gene: TRBV6-1
abundance: few
j_gene: TRBJ1-3
CDR3aa: CASSEARPSLGNTIYF
CDR3nt: TGTGCCAGCAGTGAAGCGCGCCCCTCGCTCGGAAACACCATATATTTT

d_gene: NA
v_gene: TRBV4-3
abundance: few
j_gene: TRBJ2-2
CDR3aa: CASSQDNPFRTGELFF
CDR3nt: TGCGCCAGCAGCCAAGATAACCCTTTTCGCACCGGGGAGCTGTTTTTT

d_gene: TRBD1
v_gene: TRBV5-1
abundance: few
j_gene: TRBJ1-4
CDR3aa: CASSLASGQGNEKLFF
CDR3nt: TGCGCCAGCAGCTTGGCCTCAGGACAGGGAAACGAAAAACTGTTTTTT

d_gene: NA
v_gene: TRBV20-1
abundance: few
j_gene: TRBJ2-1
CDR3aa: CSTHRAHEQFF
CDR3nt: TGCAGTACCCACAGGGCCCATGAGCAGTTCTTC

d_gene: NA
v_gene: TRBV3-1
abundance: NA
j_gene: TRBJ1-1
CDR3aa: CASSQEADGDTEAFF
CDR3nt: TGTGCCAGCAGCCAAGAAGCTGATGGCGACACTGAAGCTTTCTTT

d_gene: TRBD1
v_gene: TRBV20-1
abundance: NA
j_gene: TRBJ1-3
CDR3aa: CSAAGGLTGDTIYF
CDR3nt: TGCAGTGCCGCCGGGGGACTCACAGGGGACACCATATATTTT

d_gene: NA
v_gene: TRBV3-1
abundance: few
j_gene: TRBJ2-2
CDR3aa: CASSQYFLGRPNTGELFF
CDR3nt: TGTGCCAGCAGCCAATATTTCCTTGGAAGGCCGAACACCGGGGAGCTGTTTTTT

d_gene: NA
v_gene: TRBV18
abundance: few
j_gene: TRBJ1-1
CDR3aa: CASSRGGDDTEAFF
CDR3nt: TGTGCCAGCTCACGGGGGGGCGACGACACTGAAGCTTTCTTT

d_gene: NA
v_gene: TRBV12-3/TRBV12-4
abundance: many
j_gene: TRBJ2-2
CDR3aa: CASSPRFGADTGELFF
CDR3nt: TGTGCCAGCAGTCCCCGGTTTGGGGCGGACACCGGGGAGCTGTTTTTT

d_gene: NA
v_gene: TRBV12-3/TRBV12-4
abundance: many
j_gene: TRBJ2-2
CDR3aa: CASSRRALDTGELFF
CDR3nt: TGTGCCAGCAGTCGCCGGGCCCTGGACACCGGGGAGCTGTTTTTT

d_gene: NA
v_gene: TRBV4-3
abundance: few
j_gene: TRBJ2-7
CDR3aa: CASQRQKGDSYEQYF
CDR3nt: TGCGCCAGCCAACGACAGAAGGGGGACTCCTACGAGCAGTACTTC

d_gene: TRBD1
v_gene: TRBV20-1
abundance: NA
j_gene: TRBJ1-1
CDR3aa: CSATVRQGFFAFF
CDR3nt: TGCAGTGCTACTGTACGACAGGGGTTTTTCGCTTTCTTT

d_gene: TRBD2
v_gene: TRBV7-9
abundance: NA
j_gene: TRBJ2-1
CDR3aa: CASSSSTSGGAWNEQFF
CDR3nt: TGTGCCAGCAGCTCCTCGACTAGCGGGGGGGCTTGGAATGAGCAGTTCTTC

d_gene: NA
v_gene: TRBV5-1
abundance: many
j_gene: TRBJ1-1
CDR3aa: CASSLGGFTEAFF
CDR3nt: TGCGCCAGCAGCTTGGGGGGATTCACTGAAGCTTTCTTT

d_gene: NA
v_gene: TRBV20-1
abundance: few
j_gene: TRBJ1-4
CDR3aa: CSASSQNEKLFF
CDR3nt: TGCAGTGCTAGCAGTCAGAATGAAAAACTGTTTTTT

d_gene: NA
v_gene: TRBV10-2
abundance: few
j_gene: TRBJ2-1
CDR3aa: CASSEPGLPSSYNEQFF
CDR3nt: TGCGCCAGCAGTGAGCCCGGACTACCCAGCTCCTACAATGAGCAGTTCTTC

d_gene: NA
v_gene: TRBV6-2/TRBV6-3
abundance: few
j_gene: TRBJ2-7
CDR3aa: CASSSEFYEQYF
CDR3nt: TGTGCCAGCAGTTCAGAATTCTACGAGCAGTACTTC

d_gene: TRBD1
v_gene: TRBV12-3/TRBV12-4
abundance: NA
j_gene: TRBJ2-2
CDR3aa: CASSSARDRNTGELFF
CDR3nt: TGTGCCAGCAGCTCCGCCAGGGACAGAAACACCGGGGAGCTGTTTTTT

d_gene: NA
v_gene: TRBV29-1
abundance: NA
j_gene: TRBJ2-3
CDR3aa: CSVGGTNTDTQYF
CDR3nt: TGCAGCGTAGGAGGGACCAACACAGATACGCAGTATTTT

d_gene: NA
v_gene: TRBV7-2
abundance: NA
j_gene: TRBJ1-5
CDR3aa: CASSLAGSSWQPQHF
CDR3nt: TGTGCCAGCAGCTTAGCGGGGAGTAGCTGGCAGCCCCAGCATTTT

d_gene: NA
v_gene: TRBV5-1
abundance: few
j_gene: TRBJ2-7
CDR3aa: CASSLESSEQYF
CDR3nt: TGCGCCAGCAGCTTGGAAAGCAGCGAGCAGTACTTC

d_gene: NA
v_gene: TRBV5-6
abundance: many
j_gene: TRBJ1-2
CDR3aa: CASSLEGVGYTF
CDR3nt: TGTGCCAGCAGCTTGGAAGGGGTGGGCTACACCTTC

d_gene: TRBD1
v_gene: TRBV7-3
abundance: few
j_gene: TRBJ1-1
CDR3aa: CASNIHRTGGVGTEAFF
CDR3nt: TGTGCCAGCAACATTCACAGGACAGGGGGCGTAGGTACTGAAGCTTTCTTT

d_gene: NA
v_gene: TRBV6-5
abundance: few
j_gene: TRBJ1-3
CDR3aa: CASSYHPTTGGRGDTIYF
CDR3nt: TGTGCCAGCAGTTACCATCCAACGACAGGCGGCCGGGGGGACACCATATATTTT

d_gene: TRBD2
v_gene: TRBV5-1
abundance: many
j_gene: TRBJ2-4
CDR3aa: CASSRTSGGSQNIQYF
CDR3nt: TGCGCCAGCAGCCGGACTAGCGGGGGGTCCCAAAACATTCAGTACTTC

d_gene: NA
v_gene: TRBV9
abundance: NA
j_gene: TRBJ2-7
CDR3aa: CASSVDNFSYEQYF
CDR3nt: TGTGCCAGCAGCGTAGACAATTTTTCCTACGAGCAGTACTTC

d_gene: TRBD1
v_gene: TRBV6-2/TRBV6-3
abundance: NA
j_gene: TRBJ2-5
CDR3aa: CASSYSLQGKETQYF
CDR3nt: TGTGCCAGCAGTTACTCGTTACAGGGGAAAGAGACCCAGTACTTC

d_gene: NA
v_gene: TRBV7-3
abundance: NA
j_gene: TRBJ2-1
CDR3aa: CASSLDTGSNEQFF
CDR3nt: TGTGCCAGCAGCTTAGATACAGGGAGCAATGAGCAGTTCTTC